The sequence of this T cell receptor beta chain was determined in a study of OX40 agonist ivuxolimab in advanced cancers. Study at large: Every 2 weeks, ivuxolimab was infused into the patients intravenously at between 0.01 and 10 mg/kg. Participants averaged roughly 60 years of age (range about 23 to 80) and were 82.7% male.

This clone was observed once. Its antigen is as yet unknown. The CDR3 consists of 15 residues. Germline CDR1 is SGHVS and CDR2 is FNYEAQ. Trimming cost V 5 bases and J 1 base, with 14 bases left between them. Clones were read by immunoSEQ multiplex PCR, and TCRdb kept only the in-frame ones, dropping some. The sample contains tens of thousands of clones, 75% to 85% of which appear only once. Study-level points and caveats: The study found that CD8+ T cells averaged more expanded clones than CD4+.

The gene calls are TRBV7-6 and TRBJ2-5; a possible D gene is TRBD1 (6 bases). The sample here was CD4+ or CD8+ T cells sorted from blood, taken in a trial of the OX40 agonist ivuxolimab. This clonotype was sampled from an adult with an advanced solid tumor such as melanoma, head and neck, liver or kidney cancer. CDR3 in amino acids: CASSPPGTIQETQYF. CDR3 sequence (DNA): TGTGCCAGCAGCCCCCCAGGGACAATCCAAGAGACCCAGTACTTC.